The sequence of this T cell receptor beta chain was determined in a study of response to subunit inactivated influenza vaccine. This CDR3 comprises 17 residues. J was trimmed by 2 bases and V by 4 bases; bases with no gene match: 4. Germline CDR1 and CDR2: MDHEN and SYDVKM. TCRdb processed the RT-PCR reads anew with MiXCR; each CDR3 protein has one entry. Of around 570,000 distinct CDR3 sequences listed, roughly 12% are singletons. These data also formed part of another study, on T cells expressing NK-cell markers. Per that paper: Making the TCR beta cDNA relied on 5'RACE template switching with UMIs. It is unclear if expanded NKG2C-expressing clones target HCMV antigens.

The receptor comes from a man aged 45-65 years who received an inactivated influenza vaccine. The sample here was PBMCs from blood, taken on the day of vaccination. The chain links TRBV28 to TRBJ2-3, with 15 bases matching TRBD2. The CDR3 bases are TGTGCCAGCAGTTCGCGGACTAGCGGGGGGGACACAGATACGCAGTATTTT. Protein sequence: CASSSRTSGGDTDTQYF.